Given below is one TCR beta chain in context. Antigen: not known. This sample is part of a study of Graves' ophthalmopathy and Graves' hyperthyroidism. Ophthalmopathy was moderately-to-severely active, CAS at least 3, NOSPECS at least 4, lasting under 3 months. PBMCs had their origin in fresh peripheral blood (more than 9.5 ml). Broader study findings: The authors also found most expanded thyroid clonotypes above 0.001 frequency in blood. The model forecast ophthalmopathy progression, reaching under 71% sensitivity and about 72% specificity.

From RNA, the CDR3 regions of TCR beta chains were amplified and sequenced. RT-PCR was first run with HTBI primers, then multiplex PCR in a second round. A single record per CDR3 protein comes from TCRdb applying MiXCR to the multiplex PCR reads. The sample includes over 450,000 distinct CDR3 sequences, around 14% of them seen just once. Germline V gene data show CDR1 as MNHEY and CDR2 as SVGAGI. The CDR3 spans 15 residues. Trimming took 7 bases from V and 2 from J; bases not matched to a gene: 9. The rearrangement uses TRBV6-5 and TRBJ2-5, with 8 bases lining up with TRBD2. Material: blood. This TCR was recovered from a woman younger than 45 with Graves' ophthalmopathy. CDR3 region: CASKFVGGGQETQYF. In DNA, the CDR3 is TGTGCCAGCAAGTTTGTCGGGGGGGGACAAGAGACCCAGTACTTC.